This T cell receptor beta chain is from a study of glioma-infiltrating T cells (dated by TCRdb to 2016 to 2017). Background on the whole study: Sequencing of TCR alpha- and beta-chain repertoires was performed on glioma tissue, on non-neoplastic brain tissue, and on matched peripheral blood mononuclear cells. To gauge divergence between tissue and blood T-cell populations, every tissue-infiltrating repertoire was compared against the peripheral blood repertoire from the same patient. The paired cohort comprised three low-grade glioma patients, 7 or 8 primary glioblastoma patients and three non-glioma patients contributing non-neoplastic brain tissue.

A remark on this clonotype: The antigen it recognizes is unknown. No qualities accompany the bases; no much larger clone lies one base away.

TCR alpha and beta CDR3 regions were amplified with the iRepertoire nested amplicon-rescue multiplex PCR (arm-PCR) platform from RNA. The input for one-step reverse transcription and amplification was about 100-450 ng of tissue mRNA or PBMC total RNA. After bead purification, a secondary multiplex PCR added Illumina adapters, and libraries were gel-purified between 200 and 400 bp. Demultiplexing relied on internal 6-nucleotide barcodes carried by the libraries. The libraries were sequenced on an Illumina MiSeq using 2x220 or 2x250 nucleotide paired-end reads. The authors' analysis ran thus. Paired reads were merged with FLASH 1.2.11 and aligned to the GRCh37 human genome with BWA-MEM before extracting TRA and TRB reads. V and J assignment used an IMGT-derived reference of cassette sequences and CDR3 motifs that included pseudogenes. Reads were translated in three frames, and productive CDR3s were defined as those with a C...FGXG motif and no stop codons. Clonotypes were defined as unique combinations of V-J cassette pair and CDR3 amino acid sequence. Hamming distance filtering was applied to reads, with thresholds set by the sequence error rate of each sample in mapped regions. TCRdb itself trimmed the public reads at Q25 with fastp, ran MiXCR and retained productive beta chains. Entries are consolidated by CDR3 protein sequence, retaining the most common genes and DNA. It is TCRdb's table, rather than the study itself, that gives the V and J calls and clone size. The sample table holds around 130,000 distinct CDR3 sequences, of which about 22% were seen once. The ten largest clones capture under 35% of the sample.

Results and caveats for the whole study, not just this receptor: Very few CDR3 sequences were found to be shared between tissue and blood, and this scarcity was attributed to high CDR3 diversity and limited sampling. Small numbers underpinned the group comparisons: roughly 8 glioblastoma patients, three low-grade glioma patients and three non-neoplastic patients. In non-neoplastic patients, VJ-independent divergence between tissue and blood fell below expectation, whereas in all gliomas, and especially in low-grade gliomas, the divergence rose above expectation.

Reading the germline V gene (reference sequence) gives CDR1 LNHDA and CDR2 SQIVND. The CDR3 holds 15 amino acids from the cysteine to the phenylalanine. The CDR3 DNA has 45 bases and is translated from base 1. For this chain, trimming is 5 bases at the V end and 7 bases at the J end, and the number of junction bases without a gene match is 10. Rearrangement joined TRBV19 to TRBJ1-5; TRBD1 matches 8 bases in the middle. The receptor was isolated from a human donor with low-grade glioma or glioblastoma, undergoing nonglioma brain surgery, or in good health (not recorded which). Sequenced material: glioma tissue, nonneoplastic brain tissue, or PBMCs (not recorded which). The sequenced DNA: TGTGCCAGTAGTTCCGGGACAGGCGATGGGCAGCCCCAGCATTTT. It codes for CASSSGTGDGQPQHF. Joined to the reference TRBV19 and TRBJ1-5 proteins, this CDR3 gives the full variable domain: DGGITQSPKYLFRKEGQNVTLSCEQNLNHDAMYWYRQDPGQGLRLIYYSQIVNDFQKGDIAEGYSVSREKKESFPLTVTSAQKNPTAFYLCASSSGTGDGQPQHFGDGTRLSIL.